One and the same sample provided the 8 T cell receptor beta chains below, sequenced in a study of technical replicates of blood from a few donors. The method was immunoSEQ multiplex PCR; TCRdb's version includes in-frame clones alone and lacks a portion of them. The sample includes 60,000 to 90,000 clones, 95% seen only once; the top ten take more than 0.2%. The sample consisted of T cells isolated from PBMCs. Every receptor here comes from a human donor in good health.

The chain recombines TRBV7-9 with TRBJ1-1, with TRBD1 as a possible D gene (5 bases). Germline V gene lookup returns CDR1 SEHNR and CDR2 FQNEAQ (reference sequence). V lost 5 bases and J lost 0, with 16 bases in between. The CDR3 consists of 16 residues. CDR3 coding DNA: TGTGCCAGCAGCCGTACGATGGCAGGGATGAACACTGAAGCTTTCTTT. Residues: CASSRTMAGMNTEAFF.

This sequence joins TRBV27 and TRBJ1-4; maybe TRBD1 (5 bases). Germline V gene data show CDR1 as MNHEY and CDR2 as SMNVEV (reference sequence). Deletions cut 5 bases from V and 2 bases from J, with 12 bases between. The CDR3 is 15 residues long. In nucleotides, the CDR3 is TGTGCCAGCAGTGCCACCAGGGTTACTAATGAAAAACTGTTTTTT. It is translated as CASSATRVTNEKLFF. Combining the CDR3 with reference TRBV27 and TRBJ1-4 gives the whole variable domain EAQVTQNPRYLITVTGKKLTVTCSQNMNHEYMSWYRQDPGLGLRQIYYSMNVEVTDKGDVPEGYKVSRKEKRNFPLILESPSPNQTSLYFCASSATRVTNEKLFFGSGTQLSVL.

This chain's CDR3 is CSVRMGLNQPQHF. The DNA of the CDR3 is TGCAGCGTTCGAATGGGGCTCAATCAGCCCCAGCATTTT. The V call is TRBV29-1, the J call TRBJ1-5; a possible D gene is TRBD1 (5 bases). This CDR3 comprises 13 residues. V was clipped by 5 bases and J by 3 bases, with 11 bases between them. CDR1 and CDR2 from the germline V gene are SQVTM and ANQGSEA.

The chain uses TRBV5-1 and TRBJ2-5, with D uncertain. This CDR3 has 16 amino acids. Trimming pared 0 bases from V and 0 bases from J, leaving 12 bases between. Germline values: CDR1 SGHRS, CDR2 YFSETQ. The CDR3 nucleotides read TGCGCCAGCAGCTTGGGCATAGCCTACTACCAAGAGACCCAGTACTTC. This sequence encodes CASSLGIAYYQETQYF. Drawing the rest from reference TRBV5-1 and TRBJ2-5, the complete variable domain is KAGVTQTPRYLIKTRGQQVTLSCSPISGHRSVSWYQQTPGQGLQFLFEYFSETQRNKGNFPGRFSGRQFSNSRSEMNVSTLELGDSALYLCASSLGIAYYQETQYFGPGTRLLVL.

V gene TRBV9 combines with J gene TRBJ1-4, with 8 bases aligning to TRBD1. CDR1 is SGDLS, CDR2 YYNGEE, per germline. The CDR3 length is 14 residues. CDR3 DNA: TGTGCGACAGGGGAAGGGGGGGCGAATGAAAAACTGTTTTTT. Its translation is CATGEGGANEKLFF.

The CDR3 loop is CASSLGVRGAGELFF. For the CDR3, the DNA is TGTGCCAGCAGCTTGGGAGTCCGGGGGGCCGGGGAGCTGTTTTTT. The rearrangement joins TRBV7-2 to TRBJ2-2, with 7 bases identical to TRBD2. V lost 3 bases to trimming and J lost 6 bases; unmatched junction nucleotides: 7. The CDR3 length is 15 residues. Germline assignment: CDR1 SGHTA and CDR2 FQGNSA.

V usage is TRBV19 and J usage is TRBJ2-5, with 8 bases that match TRBD1. Germline CDR1 LNHDA, CDR2 SQIVND (reference sequence). The junction had 4 bases not matched to a gene; V was cut back by 5 bases and J by 5 bases. The CDR3 consists of 13 residues. CDR3 sequence (DNA): TGTGCCAGTAGTTTGGACAGGGATGAGACCCAGTACTTC. Residues: CASSLDRDETQYF.

This chain links TRBV15 with TRBJ2-3, with 8 positions matching TRBD1. The germline CDR1 and CDR2 sequences are LNHNV and YYDKDF (reference sequence). This CDR3 is 15 amino acids long. The V and J ends lost 6 bases and 4 bases, in that order; junction bases with no gene match: 9. The CDR3 DNA follows: TGTGCCACCAGATATCAGGGGGCGCGTGCAGATACGCAGTATTTT. Protein: CATRYQGARADTQYF.